This T cell receptor beta chain was observed in a study of T-cell reconstitution after alpha-beta-depleted transplantation in children. Unique molecular identifiers featured in how the TCRbeta library was prepared. MiXCR, applied by TCRdb to the PCR reads, yields one record per CDR3 protein. The repertoire holds about 540,000 distinct CDR3 sequences, with around 19% as singletons. The germline CDR1 and CDR2 sequences are SGDLS and YYNGEE. V gave up 6 bases and J gave up 5 bases, with 17 bases separating them. This CDR3 has 14 residues. This chain joins TRBV9 and TRBJ2-5; D assignment may be TRBD1 or TRBD2 (5 bases each). The specimen was PBMCs from the stem cell graft donor, collected from the stem cell graft. The clonotype comes from a human donor who donated a stem cell graft to a child with acute lymphoblastic leukemia. In DNA, the CDR3 is TGTGCCAGCATCGCCCCTTGGGACGGGGAGACCCAGTACTTC. This gives the protein CASIAPWDGETQYF.